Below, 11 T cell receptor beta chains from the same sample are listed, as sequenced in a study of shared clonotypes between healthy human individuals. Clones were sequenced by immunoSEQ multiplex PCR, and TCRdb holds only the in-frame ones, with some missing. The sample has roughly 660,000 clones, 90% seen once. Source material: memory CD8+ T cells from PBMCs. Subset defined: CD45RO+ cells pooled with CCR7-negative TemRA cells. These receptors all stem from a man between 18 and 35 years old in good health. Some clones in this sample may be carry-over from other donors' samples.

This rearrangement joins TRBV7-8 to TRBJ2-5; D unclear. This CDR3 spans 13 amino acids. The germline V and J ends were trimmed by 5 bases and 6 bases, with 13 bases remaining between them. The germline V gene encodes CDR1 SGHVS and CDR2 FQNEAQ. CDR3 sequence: CASSLGSEQTQYF. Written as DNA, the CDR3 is TGTGCCAGCAGCCTGGGATCCGAACAGACCCAGTACTTC. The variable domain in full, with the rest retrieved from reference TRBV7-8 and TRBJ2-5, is GAGVSQSPRYKVAKRGQDVALRCDPISGHVSLFWYQQALGQGPEFLTYFQNEAQLDKSGLPSDRFFAERPEGSVSTLKIQRTQQEDSAVYLCASSLGSEQTQYFGPGTRLLVL.

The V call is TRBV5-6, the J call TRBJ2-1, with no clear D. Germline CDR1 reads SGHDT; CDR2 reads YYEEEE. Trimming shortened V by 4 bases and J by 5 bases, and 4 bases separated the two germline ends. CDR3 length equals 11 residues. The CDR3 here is CASSGDNEQFF. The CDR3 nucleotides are TGTGCCAGCAGCGGGGACAATGAGCAGTTCTTC.

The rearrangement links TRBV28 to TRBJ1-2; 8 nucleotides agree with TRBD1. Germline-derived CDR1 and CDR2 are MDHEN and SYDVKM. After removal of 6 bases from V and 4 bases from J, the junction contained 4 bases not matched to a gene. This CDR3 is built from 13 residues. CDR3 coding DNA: TGTGCCAGCAGGGGGACAGGAATCTATGGCTACACCTTC. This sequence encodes CASRGTGIYGYTF.

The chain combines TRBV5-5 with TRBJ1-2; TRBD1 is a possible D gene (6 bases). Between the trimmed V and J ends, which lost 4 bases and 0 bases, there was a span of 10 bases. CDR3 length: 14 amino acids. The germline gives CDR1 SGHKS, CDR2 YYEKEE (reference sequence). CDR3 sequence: CASSLRTANYGYTF. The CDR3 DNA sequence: TGTGCCAGCAGCCTTCGGACAGCTAACTATGGCTACACCTTC.

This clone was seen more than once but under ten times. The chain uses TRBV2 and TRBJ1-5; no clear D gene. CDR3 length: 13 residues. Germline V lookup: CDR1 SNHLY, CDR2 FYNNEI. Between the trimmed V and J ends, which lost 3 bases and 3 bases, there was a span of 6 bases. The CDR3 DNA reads TGTGCCAGCAGTGACAGGATCAATCAGCCCCAGCATTTT. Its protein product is CASSDRINQPQHF.

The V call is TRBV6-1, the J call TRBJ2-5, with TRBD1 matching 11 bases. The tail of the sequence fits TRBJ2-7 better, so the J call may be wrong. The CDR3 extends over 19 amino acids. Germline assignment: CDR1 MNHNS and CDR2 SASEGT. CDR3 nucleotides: TGTGCCAGCAGTGACGGCCGGACAGGGGGCCGGGTCTTGTCGTACGAGCAGTACTTC. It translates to CASSDGRTGGRVLSYEQYF.

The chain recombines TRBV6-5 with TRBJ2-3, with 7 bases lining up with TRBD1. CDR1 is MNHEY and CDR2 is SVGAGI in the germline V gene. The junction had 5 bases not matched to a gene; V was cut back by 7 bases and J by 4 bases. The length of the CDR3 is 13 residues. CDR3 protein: CASTQGFADTQYF. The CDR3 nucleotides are TGTGCCAGCACACAGGGGTTCGCAGATACGCAGTATTTT.

The CDR3 sequence is CASGTFSYNEQFF. The CDR3 DNA is TGCGCCAGCGGGACCTTCTCCTACAATGAGCAGTTCTTC. The chain recombines TRBV10-2 with TRBJ2-1; D assignment may be TRBD1 or TRBD2 (5 bases each). The CDR3 has 13 amino acids. The V gene lost 8 bases and the J gene lost 0 bases, with 8 bases spanning the gap. Looked up from germline, CDR1 is WSHSY and CDR2 is SAAADI.

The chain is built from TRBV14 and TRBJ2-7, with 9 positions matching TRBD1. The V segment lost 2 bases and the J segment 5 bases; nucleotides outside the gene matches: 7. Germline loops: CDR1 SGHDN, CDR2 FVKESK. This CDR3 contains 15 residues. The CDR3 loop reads CASSQWFGTGNEQYF. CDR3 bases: TGTGCCAGCAGCCAATGGTTCGGGACAGGGAACGAGCAGTACTTC.

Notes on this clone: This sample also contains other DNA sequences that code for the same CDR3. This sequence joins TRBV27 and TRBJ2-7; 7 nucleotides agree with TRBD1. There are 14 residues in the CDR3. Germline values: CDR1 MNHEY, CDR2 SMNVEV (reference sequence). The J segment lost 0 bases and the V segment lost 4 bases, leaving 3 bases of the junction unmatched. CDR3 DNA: TGTGCCAGCAGTTCCCGGACAGGCTCCTACGAGCAGTACTTC. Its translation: CASSSRTGSYEQYF.

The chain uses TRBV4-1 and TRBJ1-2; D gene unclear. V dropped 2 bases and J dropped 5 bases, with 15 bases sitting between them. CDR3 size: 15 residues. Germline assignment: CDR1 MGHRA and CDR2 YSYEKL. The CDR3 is CASSQHADGAYGYTF. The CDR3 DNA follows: TGCGCCAGCAGCCAACACGCCGACGGTGCATATGGCTACACCTTC.